The 20 T cell receptor beta chains in this list originate from one sample, sequenced in a study of PD-1 blockade in classical Hodgkin lymphoma. All patients experienced relapse after autologous stem cell transplantation, and brentuximab vedotin exposure was variable. Some clones are missing from TCRdb's copy, which holds only in-frame ones; the method was immunoSEQ multiplex PCR. This table has over 35,000 clones, about 86% appearing once. Sequencing was performed on peripheral blood mononuclear cells (PBMCs), taken before the second cycle of nivolumab. The receptors originated from a human donor with classical Hodgkin lymphoma.

The chain combines TRBV7-2 with TRBJ2-6, with D perhaps TRBD1 (5 bases). Germline V gene lookup returns CDR1 SGHTA and CDR2 FQGNSA. This CDR3 is built from 14 residues. The ends were cut back, 1 base at V and 8 bases at J, with 9 bases in the middle. The CDR3 loop is CASSLVAGPNVLTF. CDR3 coding DNA: TGTGCCAGCAGCTTAGTGGCAGGGCCCAACGTCCTGACTTTC.

The chain recombines TRBV19 with TRBJ2-6; the D is unclear. The V gene's germline CDR1 is LNHDA and CDR2 SQIVND (reference sequence). The ends were cut back, 4 bases at V and 1 base at J, with 8 bases in the middle. This CDR3 is built from 15 residues. The CDR3 is CASSSQTSGANVLTF. CDR3 in DNA: TGTGCCAGTAGTAGTCAGACGTCTGGGGCCAACGTCCTGACTTTC.

This clone was counted once. The chain combines TRBV11-2 with TRBJ2-6, with unresolved D. V dropped 5 bases and J dropped 3 bases, with 11 bases sitting between them. The germline V gene encodes CDR1 SGHAT and CDR2 FQNNGV. The CDR3 runs 15 residues. CDR3: CASSPAGFGANVLTF. CDR3 coding DNA: TGTGCCAGCAGCCCCGCCGGCTTTGGGGCCAACGTCCTGACTTTC.

The V call is TRBV19, the J call TRBJ2-3; 7 bases line up with TRBD2. The germline V gene encodes CDR1 LNHDA and CDR2 SQIVND (reference sequence). CDR3 length equals 13 residues. V lost 5 bases, J lost 6 bases, and 5 bases stayed unmatched. CDR3 protein: CASSRLAPDTQYF. DNA for the CDR3: TGTGCCAGTAGTCGACTAGCCCCGGATACGCAGTATTTT. Full variable domain (remainder filled in from reference TRBV19 and TRBJ2-3): DGGITQSPKYLFRKEGQNVTLSCEQNLNHDAMYWYRQDPGQGLRLIYYSQIVNDFQKGDIAEGYSVSREKKESFPLTVTSAQKNPTAFYLCASSRLAPDTQYFGPGTRLTVL.

This clone was observed a single time. The rearrangement links TRBV6-5 to TRBJ2-1, with 16 bases that match TRBD2. Germline values: CDR1 MNHEY, CDR2 SVGAGI. The CDR3 has 16 amino acids. The V segment lost 4 bases and the J segment 9 bases; nucleotides outside the gene matches: 6. The CDR3 spells CASSFGTSGRAGEQFF. In DNA, the CDR3 is TGTGCCAGCAGTTTTGGGACTAGCGGGAGGGCGGGTGAGCAGTTCTTC.

The chain employs TRBV2 and TRBJ2-5, with 11 bases aligning to TRBD2. Germline V CDR1 and CDR2: SNHLY, FYNNEI. The junction had 15 bases not matched to a gene; V was cut back by 2 bases and J by 4 bases. This CDR3 spans 19 amino acids. The CDR3 nucleotides read TGTGCCAGCAGTGAATGGTCGGGGTTTTTCGGGACTAGCGGAGAGACCCAGTACTTC. Encoded protein: CASSEWSGFFGTSGETQYF.

This clone was observed once. The chain uses TRBV29-1 and TRBJ2-1, with TRBD2 matching over 10 bases. With 1 base clipped from V and 0 bases from J, the junction kept 9 bases outside the gene matches. The CDR3 length is 18 residues. Per the germline V gene, CDR1 is SQVTM and CDR2 is ANQGSEA. The CDR3 DNA sequence: TGCAGCGTTGAAGGGCTAGCGGGAGACCCGAGCTCCTACAATGAGCAGTTCTTC. Amino acid sequence: CSVEGLAGDPSSYNEQFF.

The rearrangement uses TRBV28 and TRBJ2-5; perhaps TRBD1 as D (5 bases). Deletions cut 2 bases from V and 5 bases from J, with 9 bases between. CDR1 and CDR2 from the germline V gene are MDHEN and SYDVKM. The CDR3 loop spans 13 amino acids. In DNA, the CDR3 is TGTGCCAGCAGTTTACTGGGGCGGGAGACCCAGTACTTC. Its translation: CASSLLGRETQYF.

This sequence joins TRBV7-2 and TRBJ1-1, with D tentatively TRBD1 (5 bases). Germline V lookup: CDR1 SGHTA, CDR2 FQGNSA. The CDR3 consists of 19 residues. V was pared by 6 bases and J by 0 bases, with 26 bases between. The DNA of the CDR3 is TGTGCCAGCAGTCCTTTTCCCCAAACTCCCAACAGGATGAACACTGAAGCTTTCTTT. It is translated as CASSPFPQTPNRMNTEAFF.

J is TRBJ2-5 and V is TRBV10-3; the match to TRBD1 covers 12 bases. This CDR3 is built from 14 residues. Trimming removed 6 bases from V and 4 bases from J; junction bases left unmatched: 3. Looked up from germline, CDR1 is ENHRY and CDR2 is SYGVKD. The CDR3: CAIRGDRGRETQYF. The CDR3 nucleotides are TGTGCCATCAGGGGGGACAGGGGGCGAGAGACCCAGTACTTC.

The J gene is TRBJ2-1, the V gene TRBV29-1; D remains unclear. Germline V gives CDR1 SQVTM, CDR2 ANQGSEA. The CDR3 consists of 13 residues. Trimming removed 4 bases at V and 2 bases at J, with 9 bases between. The CDR3 nucleotides are TGCAGCGTTGTAAATAAGGCCTACAATGAGCAGTTCTTC. Translation: CSVVNKAYNEQFF.

The V call is TRBV5-5, the J call TRBJ2-5; the D gene could be TRBD1 or TRBD2 (5 bases each). Trimming removed 2 bases from V and 1 base from J, with 12 bases in between. Germline CDR1 SGHKS, CDR2 YYEKEE (reference sequence). The CDR3 totals 15 residues. The CDR3 region is CASSFPRGLQETQYF. CDR3 bases: TGTGCCAGCAGCTTCCCCCGGGGCCTCCAAGAGACCCAGTACTTC.

This rearrangement joins TRBV6-1 to TRBJ1-1, with D possibly matching TRBD1 (6 bases). This CDR3 has 15 amino acids. The V gene's germline CDR1 is MNHNS and CDR2 SASEGT. V gave up 6 bases and J gave up 1 base, with 15 bases separating them. DNA of the CDR3: TGTGCCAGCAGGGGTTACAGGGTCGGGAACACTGAAGCTTTCTTT. This codes for CASRGYRVGNTEAFF.

The chain joins TRBV19 to TRBJ1-1, with D hard to call. This CDR3 spans 12 amino acids. V was clipped by 6 bases and J by 3 bases, with 8 bases between them. Germline loops: CDR1 LNHDA, CDR2 SQIVND (reference sequence). The CDR3 DNA follows: TGTGCCAGTAGCCTCCGGGACACTGAAGCTTTCTTT. Protein sequence: CASSLRDTEAFF.

The chain couples TRBV7-6 to TRBJ2-1; 8 bases agree with TRBD2. Germline CDR1 and CDR2: SGHVS and FNYEAQ. The V and J ends lost 3 bases and 2 bases, in that order; junction bases with no gene match: 6. The CDR3 contains 16 residues. The CDR3 DNA reads as TGTGCCAGCAGCTTCGCCAGCGGGAGAACCTACAATGAGCAGTTCTTC. Amino acids: CASSFASGRTYNEQFF.

V is TRBV27 and J is TRBJ2-7; either TRBD1 or TRBD2 may fit D (5 bases each). V dropped 3 bases and J dropped 3 bases, with 9 bases sitting between them. The germline CDR1 and CDR2 sequences are MNHEY and SMNVEV (reference sequence). CDR3 size: 13 residues. CDR3 sequence: CASSFPGLYEQYF. The CDR3 region has the DNA TGTGCCAGCAGTTTCCCGGGGCTCTACGAGCAGTACTTC.

CDR3 DNA: TGTGCCAGCAGTCCGCGGGGGAGCGGGAGGGGATACGAGCAGTACTTC. It translates to CASSPRGSGRGYEQYF. The chain joins TRBV27 to TRBJ2-7; 10 bases map to TRBD2. Germline values: CDR1 MNHEY, CDR2 SMNVEV (reference sequence). CDR3 size: 16 residues. V lost 5 bases, J lost 4 bases, and 11 bases stayed unmatched.

The chain links TRBV9 to TRBJ2-3; D tentatively fits TRBD1 or TRBD2 (7 bases each). Trimming removed 2 bases from V and 2 bases from J, with 18 bases in between. CDR1 SGDLS and CDR2 YYNGEE come from the germline V gene. The CDR3 has 17 residues. The CDR3 coding sequence is TGTGCCAGCAGCGTCTCCGCAGGGGGGGAGGCCACAGATACGCAGTATTTT. Its translation: CASSVSAGGEATDTQYF.

V and J are TRBV11-2 and TRBJ2-1; TRBD2 matches at 7 bases. With 1 base clipped from V and 0 bases from J, the junction kept 9 bases outside the gene matches. The CDR3 has 18 residues. From germline, CDR1 is SGHAT and CDR2 FQNNGV. CDR3 amino acids: CASSLGASGISSYNEQFF. CDR3 DNA: TGTGCCAGCAGCTTAGGGGCCAGCGGGATTAGCTCCTACAATGAGCAGTTCTTC. Together with reference TRBV11-2 and TRBJ2-1, the CDR3 gives the full variable domain: EAGVAQSPRYKIIEKRQSVAFWCNPISGHATLYWYQQILGQGPKLLIQFQNNGVVDDSQLPKDRFSAERLKGVDSTLKIQPAKLEDSAVYLCASSLGASGISSYNEQFFGPGTRLTVL.

This chain links TRBV11-2 with TRBJ2-7; no definite D call. The ends were cut back, 1 base at V and 2 bases at J, with 9 bases in the middle. The CDR3 totals 14 residues. Germline CDR1 and CDR2: SGHAT and FQNNGV. CDR3 in amino acids: CASSLVVGAYEQYF. Here the CDR3 DNA reads TGTGCCAGCAGCTTAGTGGTCGGTGCCTACGAGCAGTACTTC. The variable domain in full, completed from reference TRBV11-2 and TRBJ2-7, reads EAGVAQSPRYKIIEKRQSVAFWCNPISGHATLYWYQQILGQGPKLLIQFQNNGVVDDSQLPKDRFSAERLKGVDSTLKIQPAKLEDSAVYLCASSLVVGAYEQYFGPGTRLTVT.